The rows below give T cell receptor beta chains drawn from one sample of a study of blood T cell repertoires in COVID-19. The repertoire was sequenced with immunoSEQ multiplex PCR; TCRdb's copy has only in-frame clones and lacks some. The repertoire holds 150,000 to 200,000 clones, with roughly 86% as singletons. The specimen was peripheral blood. The receptors were gathered from a man between 18 and 35 years old with acute or convalescent COVID-19. Each CDR3 is given with its conserved first and last residue.

CDR3,J,V
CASSSIPGQGGNEQFF,TRBJ2-1,TRBV5-1
CASRQGVANYGYTF,TRBJ1-2,TRBV27
CASSYTGGGLAEAFF,TRBJ1-1,TRBV6-5
CASSTQAGYGYTF,TRBJ1-2,TRBV6-2/TRBV6-3
CASSLVGDTNTEAFF,TRBJ1-1,TRBV13
CASSQMASAADTQYF,TRBJ2-3,TRBV3-1/TRBV3-2
CASSRAPDRAPSPQYF,TRBJ2-3,TRBV3-1/TRBV3-2
CASSYRAGTGELFF,TRBJ2-2,TRBV11-2
CASSEATAGHGYTF,TRBJ1-2,TRBV6-1
CASSPGIHSTGLTNTEAFF,TRBJ1-1,TRBV5-4
CASKRRQVVEPQHF,TRBJ1-5,TRBV19
CASSSRLAGEETQYF,TRBJ2-5,TRBV5-4
CSAEGIQGTNTEAFF,TRBJ1-1,TRBV29-1